This is a list of T cell receptor beta chains from one sample in a study of OX40 agonist ivuxolimab in advanced cancers. The method was immunoSEQ multiplex PCR; TCRdb's version includes in-frame clones alone and lacks a portion of them. Of under 80,000 clones in the sample, 85% to 90% were seen once. The sample here was CD4+ or CD8+ T cells sorted from blood, taken in a trial of the OX40 agonist ivuxolimab. Receptors were obtained from an adult with an advanced solid tumor such as melanoma, head and neck, liver or kidney cancer. CDR3s include the opening cysteine and the closing phenylalanine or tryptophan. Each record gives: D gene, clone size, J gene, V gene, CDR3 protein, CDR3 DNA. D genes are given only for firm matches. Where a row states a size, it is once, few, many or the class of an expanded clone; other rows omit it.

TRBD2	-	TRBJ2-3	TRBV7-3	CASSSQRGTTDTQYF	TGTGCCAGCAGCTCTCAGCGGGGAACCACAGATACGCAGTATTTT
TRBD2	-	TRBJ2-1	TRBV7-9	CASSLGSGGYNEQFF	TGTGCCAGCAGCTTAGGGAGCGGGGGTTACAATGAGCAGTTCTTC
-	-	TRBJ2-1	TRBV19	CASIAGTVPNEQFF	TGTGCCAGTATCGCCGGGACCGTTCCCAATGAGCAGTTCTTC
-	-	TRBJ2-1	TRBV5-1	CASSLALSLLTEQFF	TGCGCCAGCAGCTTGGCCCTTAGTCTACTAACGGAGCAGTTCTTC
-	once	TRBJ1-2	TRBV7-9	CKTGPTVYGYTF	TGTAAAACAGGTCCAACGGTTTATGGCTACACCTTC
-	-	TRBJ2-6	TRBV5-1	CASSLVKGSGANVLTF	TGCGCCAGCAGCTTGGTAAAGGGCTCTGGGGCCAACGTCCTGACTTTC
-	-	TRBJ1-1	TRBV5-1	CASQSQGNTEAFF	TGCGCCAGTCAGAGCCAGGGAAACACTGAAGCTTTCTTT
-	-	TRBJ1-4	TRBV6-1	CASSEARGELFF	TGTGCCAGCAGTGAAGCACGGGGGGAACTGTTTTTT
-	-	TRBJ2-7	TRBV5-5	CASSLEVGQSYEQYF	TGTGCCAGCAGCTTGGAGGTGGGGCAGTCCTACGAGCAGTACTTC
-	-	TRBJ1-1	TRBV2	CASSGQLNTEAFF	TGTGCCAGCAGTGGACAACTGAACACTGAAGCTTTCTTT
-	-	TRBJ2-1	TRBV28	CASSLKSGQPYNEQFF	TGTGCCAGCAGTCTCAAATCTGGACAGCCTTACAATGAGCAGTTCTTC
-	few	TRBJ1-2	TRBV28	CASSRAGTAYGYTF	TGTGCCAGCAGTCGGGCGGGGACCGCCTATGGCTACACCTTC
-	-	TRBJ2-1	TRBV12-5	CASVGEVEQFF	TGTGCTAGTGTCGGTGAGGTTGAGCAGTTCTTC
TRBD2	-	TRBJ2-2	TRBV27	CASSFRTSGGPNTGELFF	TGTGCCAGCAGTTTCCGGACTAGCGGGGGCCCGAACACCGGGGAGCTGTTTTTT
-	-	TRBJ2-1	TRBV14	CASSQYMLGYNEQFF	TGTGCCAGCAGCCAGTATATGCTGGGCTACAATGAGCAGTTCTTC
-	-	TRBJ1-3	TRBV6-1	CASSTRPAGNTIYF	TGTGCCAGCAGTACAAGGCCGGCCGGAAACACCATATATTTT
-	once	TRBJ1-4	TRBV18	CASSPTAGSTTNEKLFF	TGTGCCAGCTCACCAACGGCCGGGAGTACAACTAATGAAAAACTGTTTTTT
-	-	TRBJ1-3	TRBV7-6	CASVNGGGLSNTIYF	TGTGCCAGCGTCAACGGGGGTGGTCTCTCGAACACCATATATTTT
TRBD2	-	TRBJ2-2	TRBV7-3	CASSPRTSGASNTGELFF	TGTGCCAGCAGCCCCCGGACTAGCGGGGCCTCGAACACCGGGGAGCTGTTTTTT
TRBD2	-	TRBJ2-2	TRBV19	CASKGSGRAAGELFF	TGTGCCAGCAAGGGGAGCGGGAGAGCGGCCGGGGAGCTGTTTTTT
-	-	TRBJ2-7	TRBV29-1	CSAKTGSYEQYF	TGCAGCGCAAAGACAGGTTCCTACGAGCAGTACTTC
TRBD1	-	TRBJ2-7	TRBV5-1	CASSLGGTGGYEQYF	TGCGCCAGCAGCTTGGGTGGGACAGGGGGCTACGAGCAGTACTTC
TRBD1	-	TRBJ2-2	TRBV6-5	CASRRDSANTGELFF	TGTGCCAGCAGAAGGGACAGCGCCAACACCGGGGAGCTGTTTTTT
-	once	TRBJ1-1	TRBV7-8	CASSLGGILNTEAFF	TGTGCCAGCAGCTTAGGTGGGATACTGAACACTGAAGCTTTCTTT
-	-	TRBJ2-3	TRBV4-3	CASSESDTQYF	TGCGCCAGCAGCGAGTCGGATACGCAGTATTTT
-	-	TRBJ1-1	TRBV10-3	CAISVSMNTEAFF	TGTGCCATCAGTGTTTCCATGAACACTGAAGCTTTCTTT
-	-	TRBJ1-2	TRBV7-6	CASSLDQGRGYTF	TGTGCCAGCAGCTTAGACCAGGGGAGAGGCTACACCTTC
-	-	TRBJ1-2	TRBV4-2	CASSAFDRNNYGYTF	TGTGCCAGCAGCGCATTCGACAGGAATAACTATGGCTACACCTTC
-	-	TRBJ1-2	TRBV19	CASSIDPALTGGYTF	TGTGCCAGTAGTATAGATCCCGCTCTCACGGGTGGCTACACCTTC
TRBD1	-	TRBJ2-5	TRBV6-1	CASSDSGRGQTQYF	TGTGCCAGCAGTGACAGTGGCAGGGGGCAGACCCAGTACTTC
TRBD1	few	TRBJ1-2	TRBV7-2	CASNYDRGQSYGYTF	TGTGCCAGCAACTATGACAGGGGCCAATCCTATGGCTACACCTTC
TRBD2	-	TRBJ2-7	TRBV28	CASTDGTSGGYEQYF	TGTGCCAGCACCGACGGGACTAGCGGGGGGTACGAGCAGTACTTC
-	once	TRBJ1-2	TRBV18	CASSPPAGNNYGYTF	TGTGCCAGCTCACCACCAGCCGGGAATAACTATGGCTACACCTTC